The following is a T cell receptor beta chain sequence with its context. Its cognate antigen is unknown. The sample is drawn from a study of shared clonotypes between healthy human individuals. General observations from the study: Rarefaction exposed incomplete sorted-subset sequencing despite large depth.

Generated by immunoSEQ multiplex PCR, the TCRdb table keeps only in-frame clones and is missing some. The sample holds 1.4 million to 1.5 million clones, roughly 96% seen once. Trimming removed 6 bases at V and 4 bases at J, with 15 bases between. The CDR3 runs to 15 residues. Looked up from germline, CDR1 is KGHSH and CDR2 is LQKENI. Sequencing used naive CD4+ T cells sorted from blood. Subset specified: CD45RA+ positively selected. This sequence was found in a man aged 25 to 40 in good health. This sequence joins TRBV18 and TRBJ2-2; D might be TRBD1 or TRBD2, each matching 6 bases. CDR3 region: CASSRYREATGELFF. In DNA form, the CDR3 reads TGTGCCAGCTCGCGCTACAGGGAGGCCACCGGGGAGCTGTTTTTT.